Following are 25 T cell receptor beta chains from one sample sequenced in a study of T-cell memory formation after mild COVID-19. TCRdb recomputed calls from the 5' RACE reads with MiXCR, one row per CDR3 protein. The sample consists of 150,000 to 200,000 distinct CDR3 sequences, 11% of them appearing once. What was sequenced was PBMCs or a T cell subset sorted from them (not recorded which). These TCRs come from a man younger than 35 who had mild COVID-19 (a few samples of this study predate the infection). Cell type and time point are not known.

This clonotype was picked up a small number of times. The chain employs TRBV6-6 and TRBJ2-3; possibly TRBD2 for D (5 bases). The CDR3 has 13 residues. Germline V gene lookup returns CDR1 MNHNY and CDR2 SVGAGI (reference sequence). V lost 6 bases to trimming and J lost 5 bases, with 12 bases between them. CDR3 coding DNA: TGTGCCAGCAGACCGGCGGGCGGAGATACGCAGTATTTT. Amino acid sequence: CASRPAGGDTQYF.

The sample holds a few counts of this clonotype. The J gene is TRBJ1-1, the V gene TRBV3-1; D is unresolved. With 3 bases removed from V and 4 bases from J, the gap between germline ends came to 9 bases. The CDR3 runs 13 residues. Germline CDR1 LGHDT, CDR2 YNNKEL (reference sequence). In DNA form, the CDR3 reads TGTGCCAGCAGCCACCGGGGTCGCACTGAAGCTTTCTTT. Residues: CASSHRGRTEAFF.

The gene calls are TRBV2 and TRBJ2-3; D is unclear. Trimming removed 3 bases at V and 7 bases at J, with 11 bases between. The germline V gene has CDR1 SNHLY and CDR2 FYNNEI. The CDR3 contains 13 residues. CDR3 in DNA: TGTGCCAGCAGTGAGTGGCAGCTAAATACGCAGTATTTT. The encoded protein is CASSEWQLNTQYF. Full variable domain (remainder filled in from reference TRBV2 and TRBJ2-3): EPEVTQTPSHQVTQMGQEVILRCVPISNHLYFYWYRQILGQKVEFLVSFYNNEISEKSEIFDDQFSVERPDGSNFTLKIRSTKLEDSAMYFCASSEWQLNTQYFGPGTRLTVL.

This clonotype was detected a few times. The chain uses TRBV20-1 and TRBJ2-5; no reliable D call. The CDR3 extends over 11 amino acids. Germline V gene lookup returns CDR1 DFQATT and CDR2 SNEGSKA (reference sequence). The ends were cut back, 6 bases at V and 4 bases at J, with 9 bases in the middle. Written as DNA, the CDR3 is TGCAGTGCCATTAAGAGAGAGACCCAGTACTTC. Its translation is CSAIKRETQYF.

This clonotype has a count of ten or more. The J gene is TRBJ1-1, the V gene TRBV7-8; D is perhaps TRBD1 (5 bases). Germline CDR1 SGHVS, CDR2 FQNEAQ. The V end lost 1 base, the J end lost 4 bases, and 16 bases lay between the germline ends. This CDR3 comprises 16 residues. The CDR3 bases are TGTGCCAGCAGCTTAGTTCCAGGGCTTATCCTCACTGAAGCTTTCTTT. Amino acid sequence: CASSLVPGLILTEAFF.

The chain employs TRBV10-1 and TRBJ2-5; no clear D. V lost 0 bases and J lost 2, with 7 bases in between. Germline V gene lookup returns CDR1 WNHNN and CDR2 SYGVQD (reference sequence). The CDR3 length is 14 residues. As DNA, the CDR3 is TGCGCCAGCAGTGAGTCTGAGCTACAAGAGACCCAGTACTTC. Translation: CASSESELQETQYF.

V gene TRBV5-1 combines with J gene TRBJ2-6; 8 bases map to TRBD1. CDR3 length equals 18 residues. Trimming removed 4 bases from V and 0 bases from J; junction bases left unmatched: 9. CDR1 and CDR2 from the germline V gene are SGHRS and YFSETQ. The DNA of the CDR3 is TGCGCCAGCAGCCCAGGGACAGGAGCAGCCTCTGGGGCCAACGTCCTGACTTTC. Its protein is CASSPGTGAASGANVLTF. Full variable domain (rest looked up from reference TRBV5-1 and TRBJ2-6): KAGVTQTPRYLIKTRGQQVTLSCSPISGHRSVSWYQQTPGQGLQFLFEYFSETQRNKGNFPGRFSGRQFSNSRSEMNVSTLELGDSALYLCASSPGTGAASGANVLTFGAGSRLTVL.

This clonotype was counted only a few times. The rearrangement joins TRBV5-1 to TRBJ2-4; 8 bases are a match to TRBD1. The CDR3 contains 14 residues. Losses at the gene ends were 4 bases for V and 6 bases for J; bases not matched to a gene: 6. The germline V gene encodes CDR1 SGHRS and CDR2 YFSETQ. The CDR3 reads CASSPRTGTNIQYF. CDR3 coding DNA: TGCGCCAGCAGCCCTCGGACAGGGACAAACATTCAGTACTTC.

This clonotype was seen many times. V and J are TRBV23-1 and TRBJ2-3; the match to TRBD1 covers 9 bases. TRBV23-1 is sorted into the ORF group, with uncertain function. The trim removed 0 bases at V and 3 bases at J, leaving 4 bases unmatched. The CDR3 extends over 16 amino acids. CDR3 in DNA: TGCGCCAGCAGTCAATCTAGACAGGGGGGGACAGATACGCAGTATTTT. As protein: CASSQSRQGGTDTQYF.

The table lists this clonotype with a few counts. The V gene is TRBV4-3, the J gene TRBJ1-2; D call uncertain. Per the germline V gene, CDR1 is LGHNA and CDR2 is YSLEER. Trimming removed 0 bases from V and 4 bases from J, with 15 bases in between. This CDR3 contains 16 residues. CDR3 loop: CASSQDGDSLGYGYTF. DNA of the CDR3: TGCGCCAGCAGCCAAGATGGTGACTCTTTGGGCTATGGCTACACCTTC.

This clonotype was observed a handful of times. The rearrangement joins TRBV2 to TRBJ2-1; weak D call: TRBD2 (5 bases). Trimming shortened V by 4 bases and J by 7 bases, and 14 bases separated the two germline ends. Germline V gives CDR1 SNHLY, CDR2 FYNNEI. CDR3 length: 14 residues. CDR3 residues: CASSVVEGRNEQFF. The CDR3 coding sequence is TGTGCCAGCAGTGTCGTAGAGGGTAGGAATGAGCAGTTCTTC.

This clonotype has only a few counts. The rearrangement joins TRBV5-1 to TRBJ2-3; D not certain. This CDR3 contains 13 residues. In germline, CDR1 is SGHRS, CDR2 YFSETQ. V was trimmed by 5 bases and J by 6 bases, leaving 13 bases between them. The CDR3 sequence is CASSVEWVDTQYF. For the CDR3, the DNA is TGCGCCAGCAGTGTAGAGTGGGTGGATACGCAGTATTTT. The full variable domain, rest sourced from reference TRBV5-1 and TRBJ2-3, is KAGVTQTPRYLIKTRGQQVTLSCSPISGHRSVSWYQQTPGQGLQFLFEYFSETQRNKGNFPGRFSGRQFSNSRSEMNVSTLELGDSALYLCASSVEWVDTQYFGPGTRLTVL.

This clonotype was seen repeatedly, ten times or more. The chain joins TRBV27 to TRBJ2-5; D possibly corresponds to TRBD2 (6 bases). CDR3 length: 13 residues. Germline CDR1 is MNHEY and CDR2 is SMNVEV (reference sequence). V lost 3 bases and J lost 3, with 8 bases in between. CDR3 sequence reads: CASSFGGKETQYF. CDR3 coding DNA: TGTGCCAGCAGTTTTGGAGGGAAAGAGACCCAGTACTTC.

The J gene is TRBJ2-3, the V gene TRBV7-2; weak D call: TRBD2 (5 bases). V lost 0 bases to trimming and J lost 0 bases, with 13 bases between them. Germline CDR1 reads SGHTA; CDR2 reads FQGNSA. The CDR3 spans 17 residues. CDR3 protein: CASSLARGGPSTDTQYF. DNA for the CDR3: TGTGCCAGCAGCTTAGCCAGAGGAGGACCGAGCACAGATACGCAGTATTTT.

This clonotype has a count of ten or more. The chain combines TRBV7-6 with TRBJ1-3; tentative D call: TRBD1 (5 bases). V was clipped by 3 bases and J by 2 bases, with 8 bases between them. CDR1 and CDR2 (germline): SGHVS, FNYEAQ. The CDR3 is 14 residues long. CDR3 nucleotide sequence: TGTGCCAGCAGCTTGAGGGGAGCTGGAAACACCATATATTTT. Its translation: CASSLRGAGNTIYF.

The table lists this clonotype with a few counts. In DNA form, the CDR3 reads TGTGCCAGCAGCCAAGGTTGGCAGGCCTACTATGGCTACACCTTC. This sequence encodes CASSQGWQAYYGYTF. This chain joins TRBV14 and TRBJ1-2; D is undetermined. The CDR3 extends over 15 amino acids. Germline CDR1 SGHDN, CDR2 FVKESK. V lost 1 base, J lost 3 bases, and 12 bases lay in between.

The J gene is TRBJ2-5, the V gene TRBV4-3; D not certain. Germline V gene sequence: CDR1 LGHNA, CDR2 YSLEER. The CDR3 covers 13 residues. V gave up 1 base and J gave up 1 base, with 4 bases separating them. The CDR3 nucleotides are TGCGCCAGCAGCCAAGCCCTCCAAGAGACCCAGTACTTC. This codes for CASSQALQETQYF.

This clonotype was picked up many times. The chain has TRBV7-9 and TRBJ1-2; TRBD1 matches at 8 bases. This CDR3 spans 14 amino acids. Germline CDR1 is SEHNR and CDR2 is FQNEAQ (reference sequence). V lost 2 bases, J lost 6 bases, and 5 bases stayed unmatched. The CDR3 protein is CASSLQGAADGYTF. CDR3 in DNA: TGTGCCAGCAGCTTACAGGGGGCGGCTGATGGCTACACCTTC.

The rearrangement joins TRBV5-1 to TRBJ2-2; 11 bases agree with TRBD2. This CDR3 is 16 amino acids long. Germline V CDR1 and CDR2: SGHRS, YFSETQ. Losses at the gene ends were 4 bases for V and 5 bases for J; bases not matched to a gene: 7. CDR3 nucleotides: TGCGCCAGCAGCGTGACTAGCGGGGTTAAGACCGGGGAGCTGTTTTTT. It encodes CASSVTSGVKTGELFF.

This clonotype turned up a few times. V gene TRBV5-1 combines with J gene TRBJ1-5, with D uncertain. V dropped 7 bases and J dropped 6 bases, with 14 bases sitting between them. The CDR3 is made up of 13 amino acids. From germline, CDR1 is SGHRS and CDR2 YFSETQ. CDR3 sequence reads: CASSTGMGQPQHF. CDR3 in DNA: TGCGCCAGCTCGACCGGGATGGGTCAGCCCCAGCATTTT.

V is TRBV18 and J is TRBJ2-2; D is possibly TRBD1 (5 bases). Trimming stripped 5 bases from V and 0 bases from J, with 10 bases between. Germline CDR1 and CDR2: KGHSH and LQKENI. The CDR3 loop spans 15 amino acids. The CDR3 is CASSYRNTNTGELFF. CDR3 coding DNA: TGTGCCAGCTCATACAGGAACACGAACACCGGGGAGCTGTTTTTT.

With respect to this clonotype: This clone may be a read error of a much larger clone one base away. This sequence joins TRBV28 and TRBJ2-4; TRBD2 might be the D (5 bases). V was pared by 9 bases and J by 1 base, with 16 bases between. Germline loops: CDR1 MDHEN, CDR2 SYDVKM. The CDR3 contains 15 residues. The CDR3, as DNA: TGTGCCAGAACCGGCGTCGGAGGTGCCAAAAACATTCAGTACTTC. Protein product: CARTGVGGAKNIQYF.

The V gene is TRBV19, the J gene TRBJ1-2, with a weak D call TRBD1 (5 bases). The V gene lost 7 bases and the J gene lost 4 bases, with 19 bases spanning the gap. This CDR3 has 15 residues. Germline V gene sequence: CDR1 LNHDA, CDR2 SQIVND (reference sequence). This CDR3 is CASTQYGGKGYGYTF. DNA for the CDR3: TGTGCCAGTACCCAATATGGGGGTAAGGGCTATGGCTACACCTTC.

This clonotype was recorded a few times. The chain recombines TRBV9 with TRBJ2-5; TRBD1 is a possible D gene (6 bases). The CDR3 is made up of 17 amino acids. The ends were cut back, 4 bases at V and 7 bases at J, with 26 bases in the middle. From germline, CDR1 is SGDLS and CDR2 YYNGEE. For the CDR3, the DNA is TGTGCCAGCAGCCCTAACCCGGCCAGGGGCTATGCAGTGACCCAGTACTTC. This codes for CASSPNPARGYAVTQYF. The whole variable domain, filled in from reference TRBV9 and TRBJ2-5, reads DSGVTQTPKHLITATGQRVTLRCSPRSGDLSVYWYQQSLDQGLQFLIQYYNGEERAKGNILERFSAQQFPDLHSELNLSSLELGDSALYFCASSPNPARGYAVTQYFGPGTRLLVL.

The chain joins TRBV29-1 to TRBJ1-4; no clear D. V lost 7 bases and J lost 5, with 11 bases in between. This CDR3 contains 12 residues. Germline loops: CDR1 SQVTM, CDR2 ANQGSEA. CDR3 amino acids: CSARGTNEKLFF. CDR3 DNA sequence: TGCAGCGCTAGAGGCACCAATGAAAAACTGTTTTTT.